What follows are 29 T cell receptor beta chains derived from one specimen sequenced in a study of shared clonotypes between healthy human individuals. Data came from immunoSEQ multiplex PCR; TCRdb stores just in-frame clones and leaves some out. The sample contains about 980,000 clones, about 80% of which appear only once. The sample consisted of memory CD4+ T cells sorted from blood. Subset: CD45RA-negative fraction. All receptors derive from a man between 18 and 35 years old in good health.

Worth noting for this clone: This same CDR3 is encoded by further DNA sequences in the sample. CDR3: CASSLATGGSYNEQFF. CDR3 nucleotide sequence: TGTGCCAGCAGCTTGGCGACAGGGGGCTCCTACAATGAGCAGTTCTTC. The chain carries TRBV5-4 and TRBJ2-1, with 9 bases that match TRBD1. J gave up 0 bases and V 0 bases, and 1 base lay outside the gene matches. The CDR3 sequence is 16 residues long. The V gene's germline CDR1 is SGHNT and CDR2 YYREEE (reference sequence).

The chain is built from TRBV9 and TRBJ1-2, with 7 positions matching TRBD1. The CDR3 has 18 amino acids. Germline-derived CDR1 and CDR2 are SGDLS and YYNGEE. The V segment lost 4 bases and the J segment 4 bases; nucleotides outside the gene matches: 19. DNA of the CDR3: TGTGCCAGCAGCCCGTACCGGGGGAGGACAGGAGACTTCTATGGCTACACCTTC. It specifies CASSPYRGRTGDFYGYTF. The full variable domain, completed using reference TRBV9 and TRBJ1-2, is DSGVTQTPKHLITATGQRVTLRCSPRSGDLSVYWYQQSLDQGLQFLIQYYNGEERAKGNILERFSAQQFPDLHSELNLSSLELGDSALYFCASSPYRGRTGDFYGYTFGSGTRLTVV.

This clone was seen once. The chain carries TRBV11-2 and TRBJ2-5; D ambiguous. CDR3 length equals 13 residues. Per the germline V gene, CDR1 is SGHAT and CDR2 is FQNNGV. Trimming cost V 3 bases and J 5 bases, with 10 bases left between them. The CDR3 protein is CASSFGASETQYF. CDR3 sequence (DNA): TGTGCCAGCAGCTTCGGAGCGTCGGAGACCCAGTACTTC.

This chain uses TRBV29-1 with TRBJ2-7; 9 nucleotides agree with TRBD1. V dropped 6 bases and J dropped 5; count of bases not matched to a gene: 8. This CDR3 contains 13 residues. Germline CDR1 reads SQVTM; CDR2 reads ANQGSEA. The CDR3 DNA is TGCAGCGTGGGACAGGGCATTCAGCACGAGCAGTACTTC. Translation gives CSVGQGIQHEQYF.

The CDR3 DNA is TGCGCCAGCAGTCCTCCGGGACAGGGGTACGAGCAGTACTTC. Its protein product is CASSPPGQGYEQYF. The chain has TRBV10-1 and TRBJ2-7; 10 bases align to TRBD1. The CDR3 contains 14 residues. V was clipped by 5 bases and J by 4 bases; unmatched bases: 5. The germline V gene encodes CDR1 WNHNN and CDR2 SYGVQD (reference sequence).

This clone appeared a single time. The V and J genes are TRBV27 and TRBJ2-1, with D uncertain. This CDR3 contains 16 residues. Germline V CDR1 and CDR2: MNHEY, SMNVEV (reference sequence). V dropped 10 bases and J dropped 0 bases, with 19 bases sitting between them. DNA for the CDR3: TGTGCCACCCGACCCGAGATGCGCAGCTCCTACAATGAGCAGTTCTTC. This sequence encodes CATRPEMRSSYNEQFF.

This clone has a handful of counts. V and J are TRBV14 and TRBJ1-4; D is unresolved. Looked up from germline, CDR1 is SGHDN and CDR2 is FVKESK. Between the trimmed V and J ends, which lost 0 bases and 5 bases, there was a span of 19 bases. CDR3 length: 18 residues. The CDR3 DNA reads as TGTGCCAGCAGCCAAGATAGGCACCAAAAAGCAGAGAATGAAAAACTGTTTTTT. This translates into CASSQDRHQKAENEKLFF.

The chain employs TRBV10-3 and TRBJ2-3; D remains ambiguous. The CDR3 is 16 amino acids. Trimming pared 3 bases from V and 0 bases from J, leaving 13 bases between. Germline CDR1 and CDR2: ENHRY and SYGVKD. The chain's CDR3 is CAISETPHQSTDTQYF. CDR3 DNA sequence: TGTGCCATCAGTGAAACCCCCCATCAGAGCACAGATACGCAGTATTTT.

The CDR3 loop reads CASSSTGPGEQYF. The CDR3 DNA reads TGCGCCAGCAGTTCCACAGGGCCCGGCGAGCAGTACTTC. This chain connects TRBV5-1 to TRBJ2-7; D is perhaps TRBD1 (6 bases). Germline values: CDR1 SGHRS, CDR2 YFSETQ. V lost 5 bases and J 6 bases, leaving 15 bases between the germline ends. This CDR3 comprises 13 residues.

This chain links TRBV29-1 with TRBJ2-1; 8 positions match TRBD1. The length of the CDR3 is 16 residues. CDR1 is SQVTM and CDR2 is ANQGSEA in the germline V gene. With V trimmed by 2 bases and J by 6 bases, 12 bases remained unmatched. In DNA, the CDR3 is TGCAGCGTTGAACTTTTCGGACAGGGTGGTCTCAATGAGCAGTTCTTC. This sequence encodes CSVELFGQGGLNEQFF.

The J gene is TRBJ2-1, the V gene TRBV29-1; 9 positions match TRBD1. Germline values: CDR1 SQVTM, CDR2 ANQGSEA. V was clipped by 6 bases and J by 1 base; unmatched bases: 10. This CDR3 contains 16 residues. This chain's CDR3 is CSVRSSGQGSYNEQFF. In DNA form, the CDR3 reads TGCAGCGTCCGATCGTCGGGACAGGGATCCTACAATGAGCAGTTCTTC.

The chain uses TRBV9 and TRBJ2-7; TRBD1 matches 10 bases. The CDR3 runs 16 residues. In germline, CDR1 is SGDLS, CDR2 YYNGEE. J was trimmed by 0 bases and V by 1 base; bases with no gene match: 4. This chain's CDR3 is CASSVSGTGVSYEQYF. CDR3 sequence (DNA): TGTGCCAGCAGCGTATCTGGGACAGGGGTCTCCTACGAGCAGTACTTC.

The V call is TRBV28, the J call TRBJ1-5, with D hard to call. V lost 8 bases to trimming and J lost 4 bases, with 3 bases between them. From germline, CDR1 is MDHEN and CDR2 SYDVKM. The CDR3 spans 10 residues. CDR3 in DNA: TGTGCCAGCGGGAATCAGCCCCAGCATTTT. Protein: CASGNQPQHF.

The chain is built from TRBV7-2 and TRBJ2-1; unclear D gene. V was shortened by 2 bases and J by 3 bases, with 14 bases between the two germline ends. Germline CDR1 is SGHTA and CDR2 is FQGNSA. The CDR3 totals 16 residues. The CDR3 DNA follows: TGTGCCAGCAGCTTAAGCTATCGGATCAGCTACAATGAGCAGTTCTTC. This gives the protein CASSLSYRISYNEQFF.

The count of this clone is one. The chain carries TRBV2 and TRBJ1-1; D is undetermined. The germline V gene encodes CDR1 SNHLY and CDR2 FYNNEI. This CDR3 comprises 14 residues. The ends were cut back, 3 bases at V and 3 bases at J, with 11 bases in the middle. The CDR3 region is CASSDLSPDTEAFF. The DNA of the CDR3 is TGTGCCAGCAGTGATTTAAGCCCAGACACTGAAGCTTTCTTT. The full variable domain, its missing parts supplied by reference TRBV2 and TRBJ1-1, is EPEVTQTPSHQVTQMGQEVILRCVPISNHLYFYWYRQILGQKVEFLVSFYNNEISEKSEIFDDQFSVERPDGSNFTLKIRSTKLEDSAMYFCASSDLSPDTEAFFGQGTRLTVV.

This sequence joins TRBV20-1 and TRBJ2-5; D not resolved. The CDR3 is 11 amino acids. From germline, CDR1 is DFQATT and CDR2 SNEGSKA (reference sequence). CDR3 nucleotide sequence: TGCAGCGGCTGGAGTGGAGAGACCCAGTACTTC. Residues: CSGWSGETQYF.

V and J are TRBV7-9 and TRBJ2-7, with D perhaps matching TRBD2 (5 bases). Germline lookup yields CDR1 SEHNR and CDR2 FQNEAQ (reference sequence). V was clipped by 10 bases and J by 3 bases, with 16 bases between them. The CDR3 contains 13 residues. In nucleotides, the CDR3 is TGTGCCACTTCAAGAGGGTTGGACTACGAGCAGTACTTC. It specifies CATSRGLDYEQYF.

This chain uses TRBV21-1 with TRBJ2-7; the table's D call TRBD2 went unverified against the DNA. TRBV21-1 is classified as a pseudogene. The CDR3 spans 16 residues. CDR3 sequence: CASSKVRLAVDYEQYF. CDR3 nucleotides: TGTGCCAGCAGCAAAGTTCGACTAGCGGTGGACTACGAGCAGTACTTC.

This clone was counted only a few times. CDR3 sequence reads: CAWSAGRGRYYGYTF. CDR3 bases: TGTGCCTGGAGTGCTGGGAGGGGGCGTTACTATGGCTACACCTTC. The gene calls are TRBV30 and TRBJ1-2, with TRBD1 matching 7 bases. The J segment lost 3 bases and the V segment lost 1 base, leaving 8 bases of the junction unmatched. Germline CDR1 GTSNPN, CDR2 SVGIG (reference sequence). This CDR3 is 15 amino acids long.

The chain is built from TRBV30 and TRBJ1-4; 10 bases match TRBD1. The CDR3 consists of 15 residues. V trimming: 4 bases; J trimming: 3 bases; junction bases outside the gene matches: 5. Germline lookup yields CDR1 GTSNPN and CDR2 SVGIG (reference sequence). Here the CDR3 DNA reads TGTGCCTGGAAGCCGGGACAGGGGTCTAATGAAAAACTGTTTTTT. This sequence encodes CAWKPGQGSNEKLFF.

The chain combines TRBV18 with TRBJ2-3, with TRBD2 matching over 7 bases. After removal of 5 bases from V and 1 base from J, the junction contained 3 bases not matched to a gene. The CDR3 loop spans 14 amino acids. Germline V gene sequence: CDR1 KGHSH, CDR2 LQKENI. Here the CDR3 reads CASSGLAGTDTQYF. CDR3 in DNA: TGTGCCAGCTCAGGGCTAGCGGGCACAGATACGCAGTATTTT.

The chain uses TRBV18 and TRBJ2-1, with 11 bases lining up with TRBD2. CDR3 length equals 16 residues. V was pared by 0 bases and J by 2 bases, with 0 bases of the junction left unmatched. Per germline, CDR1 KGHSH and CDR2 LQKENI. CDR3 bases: TGTGCCAGCTCACCACCGGGACTAGCGGCCTACAATGAGCAGTTCTTC. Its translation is CASSPPGLAAYNEQFF. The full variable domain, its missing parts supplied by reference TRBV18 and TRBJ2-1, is NAGVMQNPRHLVRRRGQEARLRCSPMKGHSHVYWYRQLPEEGLKFMVYLQKENIIDESGMPKERFSAEFPKEGPSILRIQQVVRGDSAAYFCASSPPGLAAYNEQFFGPGTRLTVL.

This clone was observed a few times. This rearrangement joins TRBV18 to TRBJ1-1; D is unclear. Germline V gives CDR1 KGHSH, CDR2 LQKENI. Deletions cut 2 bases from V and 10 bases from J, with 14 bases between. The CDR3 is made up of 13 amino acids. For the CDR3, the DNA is TGTGCCAGCTCACCAGGATCCGGGGATTTAGCTTTCTTT. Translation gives CASSPGSGDLAFF.

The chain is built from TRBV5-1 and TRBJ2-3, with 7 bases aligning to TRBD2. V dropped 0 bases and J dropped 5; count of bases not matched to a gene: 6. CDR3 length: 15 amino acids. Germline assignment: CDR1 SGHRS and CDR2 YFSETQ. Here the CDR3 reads CASSLGLAVQDTQYF. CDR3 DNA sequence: TGCGCCAGCAGCTTGGGTCTAGCGGTGCAAGATACGCAGTATTTT.

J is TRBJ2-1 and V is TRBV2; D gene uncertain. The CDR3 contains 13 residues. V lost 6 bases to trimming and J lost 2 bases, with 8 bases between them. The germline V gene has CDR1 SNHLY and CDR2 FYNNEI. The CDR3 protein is CASRGWAYNEQFF. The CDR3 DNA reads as TGTGCCAGCAGGGGGTGGGCCTACAATGAGCAGTTCTTC. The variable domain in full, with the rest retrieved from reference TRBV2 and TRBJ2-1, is EPEVTQTPSHQVTQMGQEVILRCVPISNHLYFYWYRQILGQKVEFLVSFYNNEISEKSEIFDDQFSVERPDGSNFTLKIRSTKLEDSAMYFCASRGWAYNEQFFGPGTRLTVL.

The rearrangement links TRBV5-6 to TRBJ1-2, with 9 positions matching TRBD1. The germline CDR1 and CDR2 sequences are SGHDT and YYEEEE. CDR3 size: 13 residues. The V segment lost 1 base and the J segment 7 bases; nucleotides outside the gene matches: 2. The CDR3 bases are TGTGCCAGCAGCTTGCAGGGACAGGGTGGCTACACCTTC. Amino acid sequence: CASSLQGQGGYTF.

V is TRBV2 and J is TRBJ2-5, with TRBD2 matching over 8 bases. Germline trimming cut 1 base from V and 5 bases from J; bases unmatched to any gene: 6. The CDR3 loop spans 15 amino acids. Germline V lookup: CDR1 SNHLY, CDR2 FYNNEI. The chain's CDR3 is CASSEVVSGIETQYF. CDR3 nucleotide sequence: TGTGCCAGCAGTGAAGTGGTTAGCGGGATTGAGACCCAGTACTTC.

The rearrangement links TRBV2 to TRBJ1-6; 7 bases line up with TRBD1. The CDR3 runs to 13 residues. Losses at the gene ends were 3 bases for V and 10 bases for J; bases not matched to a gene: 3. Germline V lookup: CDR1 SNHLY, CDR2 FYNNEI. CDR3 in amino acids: CASSEQGGSPLHF. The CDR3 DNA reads TGTGCCAGCAGTGAGCAGGGGGGCTCACCCCTCCACTTT.

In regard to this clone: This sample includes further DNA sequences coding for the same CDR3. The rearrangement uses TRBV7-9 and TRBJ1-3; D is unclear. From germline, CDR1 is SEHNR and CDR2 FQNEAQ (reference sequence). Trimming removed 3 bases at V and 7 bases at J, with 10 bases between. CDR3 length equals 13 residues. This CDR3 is CASSLGEGNTIYF. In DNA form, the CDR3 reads TGTGCCAGCAGCTTGGGTGAGGGTAACACCATATATTTT.